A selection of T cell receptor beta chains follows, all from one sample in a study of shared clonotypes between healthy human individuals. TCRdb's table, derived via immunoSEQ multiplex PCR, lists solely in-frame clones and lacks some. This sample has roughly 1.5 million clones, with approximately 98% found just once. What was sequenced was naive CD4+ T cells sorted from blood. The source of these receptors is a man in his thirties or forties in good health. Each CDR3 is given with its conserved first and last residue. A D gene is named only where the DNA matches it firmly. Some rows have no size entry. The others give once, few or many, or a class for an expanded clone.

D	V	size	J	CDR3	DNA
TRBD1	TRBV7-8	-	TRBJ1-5	CASSHPGQVQPQHF	TGTGCCAGCAGCCATCCGGGACAGGTGCAGCCCCAGCATTTT
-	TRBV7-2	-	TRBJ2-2	CASSPSWGQGGTGELFF	TGTGCCAGCAGCCCGAGCTGGGGGCAGGGGGGTACCGGGGAGCTGTTTTTT
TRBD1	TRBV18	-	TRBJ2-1	CASSPGQGQNNEQFF	TGTGCCAGCTCACCCGGACAGGGACAAAACAATGAGCAGTTCTTC
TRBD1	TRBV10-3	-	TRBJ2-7	CAIRAARVTGASSYEQYF	TGTGCCATCAGGGCGGCAAGGGTAACAGGGGCCTCGTCCTACGAGCAGTACTTC
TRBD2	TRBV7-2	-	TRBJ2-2	CASGRAAGELFF	TGTGCCAGCGGGAGGGCAGCCGGGGAGCTGTTTTTT
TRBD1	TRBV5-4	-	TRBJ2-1	CASSGTYRGLGNEQFF	TGTGCCAGCAGCGGGACCTACAGGGGGCTCGGTAATGAGCAGTTCTTC
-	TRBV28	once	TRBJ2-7	CASTRGSLIYEQYF	TGTGCCAGTACCCGGGGGAGTTTGATCTACGAGCAGTACTTC
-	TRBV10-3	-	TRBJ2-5	CAISEKETQYF	TGTGCCATCAGTGAAAAAGAGACCCAGTACTTC
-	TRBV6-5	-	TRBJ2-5	CASSYSIIGSEETQYF	TGTGCCAGCAGTTACTCCATCATAGGTAGCGAGGAGACCCAGTACTTC
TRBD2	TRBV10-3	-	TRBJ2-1	CAITSGGNYNEQFF	TGTGCCATCACTAGCGGAGGAAACTACAATGAGCAGTTCTTC
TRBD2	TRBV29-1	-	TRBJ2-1	CSVWTSGMVGNEQFF	TGCAGCGTCTGGACTAGCGGGATGGTGGGCAATGAGCAGTTCTTC
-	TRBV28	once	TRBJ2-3	CASSSLTGSTDTQYF	TGTGCCAGCAGTTCGTTGACAGGCAGCACAGATACGCAGTATTTT
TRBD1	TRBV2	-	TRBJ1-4	CASSDGQGGKKLFF	TGTGCCAGCAGTGATGGACAGGGTGGGAAAAAACTGTTTTTT
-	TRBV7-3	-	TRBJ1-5	CASSPKYVLADEPQHF	TGTGCCAGCAGCCCAAAATACGTCCTGGCCGACGAGCCCCAGCATTTT
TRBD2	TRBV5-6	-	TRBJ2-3	CASSRLAGGPGDTQYF	TGTGCCAGCAGTCGACTAGCGGGAGGGCCGGGAGATACGCAGTATTTT
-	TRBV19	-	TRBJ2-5	CASSASRRQETQYF	TGTGCCAGTAGTGCCTCGAGGCGCCAAGAGACCCAGTACTTC
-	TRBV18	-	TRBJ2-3	CASSLGPNTDTQYF	TGTGCCAGCTCCCTAGGACCCAACACAGATACGCAGTATTTT
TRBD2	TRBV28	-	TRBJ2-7	CASSLAGVWYEQYF	TGTGCCAGCAGTTTAGCGGGAGTTTGGTACGAGCAGTACTTC
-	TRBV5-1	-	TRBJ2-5	CASSPGAQGPPETQYF	TGCGCCAGCAGTCCCGGGGCCCAGGGACCCCCAGAGACCCAGTACTTC
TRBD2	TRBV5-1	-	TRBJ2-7	CASGLAGDLHEQYF	TGCGCCAGCGGACTAGCGGGAGATCTCCACGAGCAGTACTTC
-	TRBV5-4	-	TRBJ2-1	CASSLDRNNEQFF	TGTGCCAGCAGCCTGGACAGAAACAATGAGCAGTTCTTC
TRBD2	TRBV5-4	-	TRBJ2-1	CASSPRVSGRAENEQFF	TGTGCCAGCAGCCCCAGAGTGAGCGGGAGGGCGGAAAATGAGCAGTTCTTC